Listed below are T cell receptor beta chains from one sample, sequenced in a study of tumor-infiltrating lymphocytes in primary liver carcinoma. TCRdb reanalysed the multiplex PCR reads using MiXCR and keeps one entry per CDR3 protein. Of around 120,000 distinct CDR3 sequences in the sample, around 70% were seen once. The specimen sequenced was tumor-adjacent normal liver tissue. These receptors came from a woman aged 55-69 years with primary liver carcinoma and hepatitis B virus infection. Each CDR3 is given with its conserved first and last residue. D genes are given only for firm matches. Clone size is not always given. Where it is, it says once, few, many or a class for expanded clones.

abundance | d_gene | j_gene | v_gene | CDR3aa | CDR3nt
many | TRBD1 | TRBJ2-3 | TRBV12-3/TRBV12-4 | CASSRTGGEPDTQYF | TGTGCCAGCAGCAGGACAGGGGGCGAGCCAGATACGCAGTATTTT
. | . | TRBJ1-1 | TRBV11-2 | CAGSPPRGANAEAFF | TGTGCCGGCAGCCCCCCGCGGGGTGCGAACGCTGAAGCTTTCTTT
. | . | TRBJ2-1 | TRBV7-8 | CASELWEIGEQFF | TGTGCCAGCGAATTATGGGAAATAGGTGAGCAGTTCTTC
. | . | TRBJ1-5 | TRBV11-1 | CANSPISTGLNQPQHF | TGTGCCAACAGCCCGATCTCGACAGGACTCAATCAGCCCCAGCATTTC
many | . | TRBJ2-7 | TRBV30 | CAWRAYSYEQYF | TGTGCCTGGAGGGCCTACTCCTACGAGCAGTACTTC
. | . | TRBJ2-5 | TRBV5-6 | CASSPLPGTRTQYF | TGTGCCAGCAGCCCCCTCCCAGGCACCAGGACCCAGTACTTC
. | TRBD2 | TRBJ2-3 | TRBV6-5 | CVSSPRGASSGRVMTDTQYF | TGTGTCAGCAGTCCCCGGGGGGCGTCTAGCGGGAGGGTTATGACCGATACGCAGTATTTT
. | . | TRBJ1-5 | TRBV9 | CAGSVDGDSNQPQHF | TGTGCCGGCAGCGTAGACGGGGATAGCAATCAGCCCCAGCATTTT
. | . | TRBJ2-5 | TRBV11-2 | CASNLAGRGETRYF | TGTGCCAGTAACTTAGCGGGCAGGGGAGAGACCCGGTACTTC
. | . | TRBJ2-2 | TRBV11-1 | CAGRPSLDTGELFF | TGTGCCGGCAGACCAAGCCTTGACACCGGGGAGCTATTTTTT
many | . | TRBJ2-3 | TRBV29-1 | CSVEVERAGDTQYF | TGCAGCGTTGAAGTCGAGCGGGCTGGAGATACGCAGTATTTT
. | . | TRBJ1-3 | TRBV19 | CASSMSRVSGNTIYF | TGTGCCAGTAGTATGTCCCGCGTCTCTGGAAACACCATATATTTT
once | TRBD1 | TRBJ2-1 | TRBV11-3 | CACSAGQGGLTGGFNEQSF | TGTGCCTGCAGCGCCGGACAGGGGGGACTAACGGGAGGATTCAATGAGCAGTCCTTC
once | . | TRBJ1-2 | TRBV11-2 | CASSPGHNYGYTF | TGTGCCAGCAGCCCCGGACATAATTATGGCTACACCTTC
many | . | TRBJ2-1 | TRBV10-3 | CAISPPDYNEQFF | TGTGCCATCAGTCCTCCAGATTACAATGAGCAGTTCTTC
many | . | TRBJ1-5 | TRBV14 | CASSQTDQPQHF | TGTGCCAGCAGCCAAACGGACCAGCCCCAGCATTTT
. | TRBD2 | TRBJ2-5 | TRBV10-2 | CVSSEELAGGRETQYF | TGCGTCAGCAGTGAGGAACTAGCGGGAGGGCGAGAGACTCAGTACTTC
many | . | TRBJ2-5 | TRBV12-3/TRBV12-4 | CASSPRGEETQYF | TGTGCCAGCAGCCCCAGGGGTGAGGAGACCCAGTACTTC
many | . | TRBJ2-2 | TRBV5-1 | CASSFRADGELFF | TGCGCCAGCAGCTTTCGGGCGGACGGGGAGCTGTTTTTT
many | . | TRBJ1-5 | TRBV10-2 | CASSAVASDQPQHF | TGCGCCAGCAGTGCGGTGGCTTCCGATCAGCCCCAGCATTTT
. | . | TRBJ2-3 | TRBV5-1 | CASSLAPSFRVTDMQYF | TGCGCCAGCAGCTTGGCCCCTAGTTTTAGGGTCACAGACATGCAGTATTTT
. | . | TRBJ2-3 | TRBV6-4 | CASSDIARGSTDTQYF | TGTGCCAGCAGTGACATAGCACGAGGGTCCACAGATACGCAGTATTTT
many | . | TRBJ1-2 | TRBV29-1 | CSLLGGDGYTF | TGCAGCCTACTGGGGGGCGATGGCTACACCTTC
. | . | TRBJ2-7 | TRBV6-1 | CANCESSYERYF | TGTGCCAACTGCGAGAGCTCCTACGAGCGGTACTTC